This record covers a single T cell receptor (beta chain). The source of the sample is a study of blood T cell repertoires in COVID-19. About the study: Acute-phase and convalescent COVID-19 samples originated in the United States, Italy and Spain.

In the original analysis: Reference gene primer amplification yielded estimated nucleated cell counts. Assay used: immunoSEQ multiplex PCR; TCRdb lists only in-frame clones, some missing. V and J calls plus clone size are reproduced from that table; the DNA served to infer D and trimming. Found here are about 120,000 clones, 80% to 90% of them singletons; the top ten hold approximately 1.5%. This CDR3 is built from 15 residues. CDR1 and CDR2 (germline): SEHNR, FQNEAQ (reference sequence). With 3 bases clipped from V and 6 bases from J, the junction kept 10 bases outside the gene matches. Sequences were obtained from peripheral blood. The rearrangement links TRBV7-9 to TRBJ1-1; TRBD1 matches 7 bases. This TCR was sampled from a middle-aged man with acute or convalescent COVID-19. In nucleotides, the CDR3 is TGTGCCAGCAGCTTGGGTTTTGCAGGGACAGCTGAAGCTTTCTTT. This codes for CASSLGFAGTAEAFF.